These 3 T cell receptor beta chains were sequenced from one sample in a study of cytomegalovirus exposure and HLA in healthy donors. PCR was performed using 60 Vbeta and 13 Jbeta primers. Libraries were prepared by immunoSEQ multiplex PCR; TCRdb keeps only in-frame clonotypes and omits some of them. The sample has about 190,000 clones, over 80% seen once. Source material: PBMCs. Receptors were obtained from a man aged 40-50 years in good health and CMV-seropositive.

This clone was observed a handful of times. The J gene is TRBJ2-3, the V gene TRBV7-8; 8 nucleotides align to TRBD1. The V gene's germline CDR1 is SGHVS and CDR2 FQNEAQ. J was trimmed by 3 bases and V by 1 base; bases with no gene match: 3. The CDR3 is 15 residues long. CDR3 bases: TGTGCCAGCAGCTTAGTGACAGGGGAAACAGATACGCAGTATTTT. Translating gives CASSLVTGETDTQYF. Full variable domain (missing parts from reference TRBV7-8 and TRBJ2-3): GAGVSQSPRYKVAKRGQDVALRCDPISGHVSLFWYQQALGQGPEFLTYFQNEAQLDKSGLPSDRFFAERPEGSVSTLKIQRTQQEDSAVYLCASSLVTGETDTQYFGPGTRLTVL.

V usage is TRBV4-3 and J usage is TRBJ2-7; weak D call: TRBD1 (6 bases). The V and J ends lost 0 bases and 6 bases respectively, with 15 bases between them. The CDR3 runs to 15 residues. Per the germline V gene, CDR1 is LGHNA and CDR2 is YSLEER. The DNA for the CDR3 is TGCGCCAGCAGCCAAGATGTCAGGGGACGGGGCGAGCAGTACTTC. This sequence encodes CASSQDVRGRGEQYF.

The gene calls are TRBV19 and TRBJ1-2; possibly TRBD1 for D (6 bases). The CDR3 has 15 residues. V lost 0 bases and J lost 4, with 12 bases in between. Germline values: CDR1 LNHDA, CDR2 SQIVND (reference sequence). This CDR3 reads CASSIDLDSFYGYTF. The CDR3 coding sequence is TGTGCCAGTAGTATAGACTTGGACAGCTTCTATGGCTACACCTTC.